One and the same sample provided the 21 T cell receptor beta chains below, sequenced in a study of CD8 T cells in Susac syndrome. With random hexamers, roughly 0.5 to 1 ug RNA was reverse transcribed. TCRdb re-called the immunoSEQ multiplex PCR reads through MiXCR, storing one row per CDR3 protein. The sample has roughly 120,000 distinct CDR3 sequences; about 92% are singletons. Material: CD8+ T cells from PBMCs. All receptors come from a human donor with multiple sclerosis.

The chain carries TRBV13 and TRBJ2-3; 14 bases are a match to TRBD2. This CDR3 region has 16 residues. The V segment lost 5 bases and the J segment 7 bases; nucleotides outside the gene matches: 8. Germline loops: CDR1 PRHDT, CDR2 FYEKMQ (reference sequence). The CDR3 nucleotides read TGTGCCAGCAGCCTGGGGACTAGCGGGAGTCGGAATACGCAGTATTTT. The encoded protein is CASSLGTSGSRNTQYF.

V is TRBV6-5 and J is TRBJ2-1, with D possibly TRBD2 on 6 matching bases. The CDR3 consists of 14 residues. The V end lost 4 bases, the J end lost 4 bases, and 11 bases lay between the germline ends. The germline gives CDR1 MNHEY, CDR2 SVGAGI. CDR3 protein: CASSSSSEYNEQFF. CDR3 DNA: TGTGCCAGCAGTTCGTCTAGCGAATACAATGAGCAGTTCTTC.

The CDR3 DNA is TGTGCCAGCAGCCAAGGGGACAGGCGTCGTTCACCCCTCCACTTT. It specifies CASSQGDRRRSPLHF. The V gene is TRBV3-1, the J gene TRBJ1-6; TRBD1 aligns across 8 bases. The germline gives CDR1 LGHDT, CDR2 YNNKEL (reference sequence). This CDR3 spans 15 amino acids. The V and J ends lost 1 base and 9 bases, in that order; junction bases with no gene match: 5.

The rearrangement links TRBV4-1 to TRBJ1-1; D gene uncertain. The CDR3 consists of 15 residues. The germline V and J ends were trimmed by 4 bases and 6 bases, with 18 bases remaining between them. CDR1 is MGHRA and CDR2 is YSYEKL in the germline V gene. For the CDR3, the DNA is TGCGCCAGCAGCCTTTACGGTGAGACCCGGGCTGAAGCTTTCTTT. Protein product: CASSLYGETRAEAFF.

The chain recombines TRBV11-3 with TRBJ2-7; D not certain. The germline gives CDR1 SGHNT, CDR2 YENEEA. V was pared by 3 bases and J by 0 bases, with 15 bases between. This CDR3 is 16 amino acids long. Here the CDR3 reads CASSFKDGKSSYEQYV. The CDR3 coding sequence is TGTGCCAGCAGCTTTAAGGACGGAAAGAGCTCCTACGAGCAGTACGTC.

The rearrangement joins TRBV7-9 to TRBJ2-7; possible D gene TRBD1, 6 bases. The CDR3 runs 14 residues. V lost 5 bases and J 6 bases, leaving 17 bases between the germline ends. CDR1 is SEHNR and CDR2 is FQNEAQ in the germline V gene (reference sequence). The CDR3 protein is CASSPGTRTGEQYV. CDR3 bases: TGTGCCAGCAGCCCAGGGACACGGACTGGCGAGCAGTACGTC.

The rearrangement links TRBV9 to TRBJ2-1; 7 bases match TRBD1. Germline lookup yields CDR1 SGDLS and CDR2 YYNGEE. The CDR3 spans 15 residues. V trimming: 0 bases; J trimming: 2 bases; junction bases outside the gene matches: 2. CDR3: CASSVVGTAYNEQFF. The CDR3 coding sequence is TGTGCCAGCAGCGTAGTCGGGACAGCCTACAATGAGCAGTTCTTC.

The genes are TRBV7-9 and TRBJ1-2; no firm D call. V dropped 4 bases and J dropped 6 bases, with 15 bases sitting between them. The CDR3 length is 14 residues. Germline V lookup: CDR1 SEHNR, CDR2 FQNEAQ (reference sequence). The CDR3: CASSSEPRDDGYTF. The DNA of the CDR3 is TGTGCCAGCAGCTCCGAACCCCGGGATGATGGCTACACCTTC.

This chain uses TRBV9 with TRBJ2-7, with a weak D call TRBD2 (6 bases). The CDR3 runs to 14 residues. Trimming cost V 3 bases and J 2 bases, with 12 bases left between them. Germline-derived CDR1 and CDR2 are SGDLS and YYNGEE. CDR3 amino acids: CASSAGTQTYEQYF. The DNA of the CDR3 is TGTGCCAGCAGCGCGGGGACTCAAACCTACGAGCAGTACTTC. Looking up the rest from reference TRBV9 and TRBJ2-7 gives the full variable domain: DSGVTQTPKHLITATGQRVTLRCSPRSGDLSVYWYQQSLDQGLQFLIQYYNGEERAKGNILERFSAQQFPDLHSELNLSSLELGDSALYFCASSAGTQTYEQYFGPGTRLTVT.

The rearrangement joins TRBV19 to TRBJ1-2; D is undetermined. The V gene's germline CDR1 is LNHDA and CDR2 SQIVND (reference sequence). With 10 bases removed from V and 4 bases from J, the gap between germline ends came to 16 bases. The CDR3 runs to 13 residues. CDR3: CATSGEGGYGYTF. The CDR3 nucleotides read TGTGCCACCTCCGGCGAGGGAGGCTATGGCTACACCTTC.

The chain combines TRBV2 with TRBJ2-3, with 8 bases aligning to TRBD1. The CDR3 has 14 amino acids. Trimming removed 10 bases from V and 6 bases from J; junction bases left unmatched: 12. Germline CDR1 reads SNHLY; CDR2 reads FYNNEI. As DNA, the CDR3 is TGTGCCATCATACTACAGGGGGTGCGGGATACGCAGTATTTT. Translating it yields CAIILQGVRDTQYF.

CDR3 sequence: CASSQLGNEQFF. The CDR3 DNA sequence: TGTGCCAGCAGCCAACTAGGGAATGAGCAGTTCTTC. The gene calls are TRBV4-2 and TRBJ2-1, with D hard to call. The CDR3 is 12 amino acids. V gave up 2 bases and J gave up 7 bases, with 6 bases separating them. The germline gives CDR1 LGHNA, CDR2 YNFKEQ.

This clonotype was counted only a few times. The chain recombines TRBV3-1 with TRBJ2-1; 9 bases map to TRBD2. The CDR3 has 16 amino acids. Unmatched junction bases numbered 5, after V lost 4 bases and J lost 1 base. The germline CDR1 and CDR2 sequences are LGHDT and YNNKEL (reference sequence). The CDR3 loop reads CASSPGLAASYNEQFF. The CDR3 DNA reads as TGTGCCAGCAGCCCGGGACTAGCTGCGTCCTACAATGAGCAGTTCTTC.

This sequence joins TRBV6-5 and TRBJ2-2; 11 bases agree with TRBD1. The CDR3 contains 15 residues. CDR1 is MNHEY and CDR2 is SVGAGI in the germline V gene. V shed 8 bases and J 0 bases; nucleotides not matched to a gene: 2. Here the CDR3 reads CASGGQGANTGELFF. DNA for the CDR3: TGTGCCAGCGGGGGACAGGGGGCGAACACCGGGGAGCTGTTTTTT.

V is TRBV10-1 and J is TRBJ1-1; a weak D match, TRBD1 (5 bases). CDR3 length: 13 amino acids. The ends were cut back, 6 bases at V and 1 base at J, with 9 bases in the middle. Looked up from germline, CDR1 is WNHNN and CDR2 is SYGVQD (reference sequence). In nucleotides, the CDR3 is TGCGCCAGCAGGTTTGGGGCGAACACTGAAGCTTTCTTT. This gives the protein CASRFGANTEAFF.

CDR3 residues: CAGGRAEQFF. The CDR3 DNA reads TGTGCCGGCGGGAGGGCTGAGCAGTTCTTC. The chain employs TRBV2 and TRBJ2-1; 9 nucleotides agree with TRBD2. Germline V gene sequence: CDR1 SNHLY, CDR2 FYNNEI. Trimming cost V 11 bases and J 9 bases; bases outside gene matches: 2. The CDR3 extends over 10 amino acids.

V is TRBV19 and J is TRBJ2-4; D is undetermined. V lost 3 bases and J 13 bases, leaving 10 bases between the germline ends. Germline V gene data show CDR1 as LNHDA and CDR2 as SQIVND (reference sequence). The CDR3 is made up of 11 amino acids. The CDR3 loop reads CASSIGPAQYF. The CDR3 region has the DNA TGTGCCAGTAGTATCGGGCCAGCGCAGTACTTC.

The chain is built from TRBV28 and TRBJ1-1; a possible D gene is TRBD1 (5 bases). Germline V gene data show CDR1 as MDHEN and CDR2 as SYDVKM. The CDR3 is made up of 16 amino acids. Trimming shortened V by 3 bases and J by 1 base, and 15 bases separated the two germline ends. The CDR3: CASSFPFGGENTEAFF. The CDR3 DNA follows: TGTGCCAGCAGTTTCCCATTTGGGGGAGAGAACACTGAAGCTTTCTTT.

The chain recombines TRBV7-8 with TRBJ1-2; D not certain. V gave up 0 bases and J gave up 3 bases, with 20 bases separating them. The CDR3 runs to 18 residues. Germline values: CDR1 SGHVS, CDR2 FQNEAQ. Written as DNA, the CDR3 is TGTGCCAGCAGCTTAGCTCCGGGCCTACAGAAAGTGGACTATGGCTACACCTTC. Amino acids: CASSLAPGLQKVDYGYTF.

The chain is built from TRBV6-5 and TRBJ2-3; 7 bases fit TRBD1. The CDR3 loop spans 15 amino acids. J gave up 3 bases and V 6 bases, and 9 bases lay outside the gene matches. The V gene's germline CDR1 is MNHEY and CDR2 SVGAGI. This CDR3 is CASRSTGESTDTQYF. The CDR3 coding sequence is TGTGCCAGCAGGTCCACAGGGGAAAGTACAGATACGCAGTATTTT.

V and J are TRBV28 and TRBJ2-7; D is ambiguous. The CDR3 is made up of 14 amino acids. Per germline, CDR1 MDHEN and CDR2 SYDVKM. Trimming removed 2 bases at V and 7 bases at J, with 15 bases between. The CDR3 sequence: CASSLAPRSGEQYF. The CDR3, as DNA: TGTGCCAGCAGTTTAGCCCCACGATCCGGGGAGCAGTACTTC.